These 18 T cell receptor beta chains were all obtained from the same sample, sequenced in a study of cytomegalovirus exposure and HLA in healthy donors. A multiplex PCR was run with 60 Vbeta primers and 13 Jbeta primers. TCRdb's copy holds only in-frame clones and misses some; the assay was immunoSEQ multiplex PCR. The sample shows about 130,000 clones, roughly three quarters of them seen only once. The sequenced sample consisted of PBMCs. These receptors were collected from a man in his thirties or forties in good health and CMV-seropositive.

The rearrangement uses TRBV4-3 and TRBJ2-7; tentatively, D is TRBD2 (6 bases). In germline, CDR1 is LGHNA, CDR2 YSLEER. V was cut by 0 bases and J by 3 bases, with 18 bases left in between. The CDR3 has 17 amino acids. DNA of the CDR3: TGCGCCAGCAGCCAAGAAGGTGGGGGAGGCTATCTCTACGAGCAGTACTTC. Translating gives CASSQEGGGGYLYEQYF.

The V gene is TRBV29-1, the J gene TRBJ1-1, with 7 bases fitting TRBD1. V was pared by 6 bases and J by 3 bases, with 16 bases of the junction left unmatched. Looked up from germline, CDR1 is SQVTM and CDR2 is ANQGSEA. The CDR3 has 16 amino acids. CDR3 nucleotides: TGCAGCGTCCGAGGGACAGAGCTCAGATGGGACACTGAAGCTTTCTTT. It yields the protein CSVRGTELRWDTEAFF.

The chain has TRBV28 and TRBJ2-7; no clear D gene. Germline assignment: CDR1 MDHEN and CDR2 SYDVKM. The CDR3 runs to 14 residues. V shed 6 bases and J shed 0 bases, with 12 bases lying between them. The CDR3 reads CASSKDMSSYEQYF. CDR3 DNA: TGTGCCAGCAGCAAAGACATGAGCTCCTACGAGCAGTACTTC.

This rearrangement joins TRBV11-2 to TRBJ2-3, with 12 bases lining up with TRBD2. Trimming at V came to 4 bases and at J to 4 bases, leaving 6 bases not matched to a gene. The CDR3 totals 16 residues. Germline-derived CDR1 and CDR2 are SGHAT and FQNNGV. The CDR3 nucleotides are TGTGCCAGCAGCTCCGGACTAGCGGGATTGGCAGATACGCAGTATTTT. This translates into CASSSGLAGLADTQYF.

The chain carries TRBV5-4 and TRBJ2-5; perhaps TRBD1 as D (5 bases). The V end was cut by 0 bases, the J end by 1 base, with 13 bases between. This CDR3 is 16 amino acids long. CDR1 is SGHNT, CDR2 YYREEE, per germline (reference sequence). CDR3 DNA: TGTGCCAGCAGCTTGGGATTTATGACAGCCCAAGAGACCCAGTACTTC. It encodes CASSLGFMTAQETQYF.

V is TRBV11-3 and J is TRBJ2-2; D unclear. Germline lookup yields CDR1 SGHNT and CDR2 YENEEA. V was shortened by 0 bases and J by 8 bases, with 4 bases between the two germline ends. This CDR3 spans 12 amino acids. The CDR3 reads CASSLDTGELFF. The CDR3 nucleotides are TGTGCCAGCAGCTTAGATACTGGGGAGCTGTTTTTT.

The gene calls are TRBV11-2 and TRBJ1-1; D unclear. Trimming removed 5 bases at V and 3 bases at J, with 10 bases between. In germline, CDR1 is SGHAT, CDR2 FQNNGV. CDR3 length: 13 amino acids. The CDR3 DNA reads TGTGCCAGCAGCCTTTTACAGTACACTGAAGCTTTCTTT. The encoded protein is CASSLLQYTEAFF.

This clone was seen a handful of times. This chain links TRBV27 with TRBJ2-7; D is possibly TRBD2 (7 bases). CDR1 and CDR2 from the germline V gene are MNHEY and SMNVEV (reference sequence). This CDR3 is 14 amino acids long. Between the trimmed V and J ends, which lost 7 bases and 2 bases, there was a span of 15 bases. CDR3 sequence (DNA): TGTGCCAGCATTGGGGGGGCAGGGGCCTACGAGCAGTACTTC. Its translation is CASIGGAGAYEQYF.

The chain couples TRBV4-1 to TRBJ2-1; TRBD2 agrees at 10 bases. CDR1 and CDR2 (germline): MGHRA, YSYEKL. V lost 1 base and J lost 4; bases outside the gene matches: 4. The CDR3 consists of 16 residues. The CDR3: CASSQGTSGGYNEQFF. DNA for the CDR3: TGCGCCAGCAGCCAAGGGACTAGCGGAGGGTACAATGAGCAGTTCTTC.

The chain has TRBV18 and TRBJ2-1; TRBD2 might be the D (6 bases). The CDR3 runs 15 residues. Germline-derived CDR1 and CDR2 are KGHSH and LQKENI. Trimming cost V 3 bases and J 8 bases, with 17 bases left between them. CDR3 coding DNA: TGTGCCAGCTCACCGGGTAGCGGCAGAGCCTATGAGCAGTTCTTC. This gives the protein CASSPGSGRAYEQFF.

J is TRBJ1-3 and V is TRBV9, with TRBD1 as a possible D gene (6 bases). Germline V lookup: CDR1 SGDLS, CDR2 YYNGEE. This CDR3 region has 17 residues. V lost 0 bases to trimming and J lost 3 bases, with 16 bases between them. The DNA for the CDR3 is TGTGCCAGCAGCGTAGGGGAGCAGGGACACATTGGAAACACCATATATTTT. Translating it yields CASSVGEQGHIGNTIYF.

This chain connects TRBV10-2 to TRBJ2-7, with TRBD2 as a possible D gene (6 bases). Germline-derived CDR1 and CDR2 are WSHSY and SAAADI. V was shortened by 6 bases and J by 2 bases, with 11 bases between the two germline ends. The CDR3 length is 13 residues. CDR3: CASSRTKAYEQYF. CDR3 sequence (DNA): TGCGCCAGCAGCCGGACTAAAGCCTACGAGCAGTACTTC.

The V gene is TRBV29-1, the J gene TRBJ2-5; a possible D gene is TRBD1 (5 bases). This CDR3 is 13 amino acids long. Germline-derived CDR1 and CDR2 are SQVTM and ANQGSEA. The V and J ends lost 4 bases and 5 bases respectively, with 14 bases between them. CDR3 bases: TGCAGCGTTGTTGAAGGGGCCGGCGAGACCCAGTACTTC. It translates to CSVVEGAGETQYF. The variable domain in full, with the rest retrieved from reference TRBV29-1 and TRBJ2-5, is SAVISQKPSRDICQRGTSLTIQCQVDSQVTMMFWYRQQPGQSLTLIATANQGSEATYESGFVIDKFPISRPNLTFSTLTVSNMSPEDSSIYLCSVVEGAGETQYFGPGTRLLVL.

This clone appeared a few times. The chain combines TRBV7-6 with TRBJ1-1, with 11 bases fitting TRBD1. After removal of 4 bases from V and 10 bases from J, the junction contained 5 bases not matched to a gene. The CDR3 is 13 residues long. Germline V lookup: CDR1 SGHVS, CDR2 FNYEAQ. The DNA for the CDR3 is TGTGCCAGCAGCTCCAGGGACAGGGGGGGAGCTTTCTTT. Its translation: CASSSRDRGGAFF.

This chain links TRBV23-1 with TRBJ1-1; 7 bases match TRBD1. Being an ORF, TRBV23-1 has a function that is uncertain. The V gene end was trimmed by 4 bases and the J gene end by 9 bases; junction bases not matched to a gene: 5. The CDR3 runs 12 residues. The CDR3 loop reads CASSRSTGQAFF. CDR3 nucleotide sequence: TGCGCCAGCAGTCGCTCGACAGGGCAAGCTTTCTTT.

The genes are TRBV11-3 and TRBJ2-1; TRBD1 might be the D (5 bases). V gave up 2 bases and J gave up 3 bases, with 5 bases separating them. CDR1 is SGHNT and CDR2 is YENEEA in the germline V gene. The CDR3 is made up of 13 amino acids. The CDR3 region has the DNA TGTGCCAGCAGCTTAAGGGGCTACAATGAGCAGTTCTTC. This codes for CASSLRGYNEQFF.

The chain carries TRBV6-1 and TRBJ2-1; TRBD2 aligns across 14 bases. Germline V gives CDR1 MNHNS, CDR2 SASEGT. The CDR3 consists of 19 residues. The ends lost 3 bases at V and 7 bases at J; junction bases unmatched: 14. The CDR3 spells CASSDPGTSGRGFLNEQFF. The DNA of the CDR3 is TGTGCCAGCAGTGATCCCGGGACTAGCGGGAGAGGTTTTTTAAATGAGCAGTTCTTC.

The V gene is TRBV15, the J gene TRBJ1-2; no definite D call. Germline assignment: CDR1 LNHNV and CDR2 YYDKDF (reference sequence). Trimming left V 6 bases short and J 4 bases short, with 15 bases between. The CDR3 runs to 14 residues. This CDR3 is CATSSSLDTYGYTF. The DNA for the CDR3 is TGTGCCACCAGTTCATCCCTCGACACCTATGGCTACACCTTC. The full variable domain, in which reference TRBV15 and TRBJ1-2 provide the parts outside the CDR3, is DAMVIQNPRYQVTQFGKPVTLSCSQTLNHNVMYWYQQKSSQAPKLLFHYYDKDFNNEADTPDNFQSRRPNTSFCFLDIRSPGLGDTAMYLCATSSSLDTYGYTFGSGTRLTVV.